This TCR beta chain was found in a study of response to subunit inactivated influenza vaccine. This CDR3 contains 14 residues. The V and J ends lost 3 bases and 4 bases respectively, with 9 bases between them. Germline values: CDR1 SEHNR, CDR2 FQNEAQ (reference sequence). Remarks on this clonotype: Antigen specificity is unknown.

Findings and caveats of the study: Researchers suggested that each seasonal influenza vaccination recruits few new T cells.

From the RT-PCR reads, TCRdb called clonotypes with MiXCR, one entry per CDR3 protein. The sample carries 800,000 to 1,000,000 distinct CDR3 sequences, around 20% recorded once. The chain carries TRBV7-9 and TRBJ2-2; perhaps TRBD2 as D (5 bases). This clonotype was sampled from a man aged 45-65 years who received an inactivated influenza vaccine. This specimen was PBMCs from blood, taken roughly 5 days after vaccination. The CDR3 spells CASSLGGFTGELFF. The DNA for the CDR3 is TGTGCCAGCAGCTTGGGCGGGTTCACCGGGGAGCTGTTTTTT.